This T cell receptor (beta chain) was sequenced in a study of T-cell memory formation after mild COVID-19. Overall study results and limits: CD4/CD8 balance held among clones contracting day 15 to 85, and later expanders leaned CD4+. Among CD4+ contracting clones, most were CM and EM, and CD8+ ones EMRA. A second wave of clones peaked on day 37, and their SARS-CoV-2 specificity went unconfirmed.

The length of the CDR3 is 15 residues. Germline values: CDR1 DFQATT, CDR2 SNEGSKA (reference sequence). V trimming: 5 bases; J trimming: 1 base; junction bases outside the gene matches: 8. Worth noting for this clonotype: Its antigen remains unknown.

5'RACE with constant-segment primers built TCRalpha and TCRbeta cDNA libraries with UMIs. From the 5' RACE reads, TCRdb called clonotypes with MiXCR, one entry per CDR3 protein. The table shows over 450,000 distinct CDR3 sequences, with roughly 22% occurring only once. This TCR was sampled from an adult woman who had mild COVID-19 (a few samples of this study predate the infection). Cell type and time point are not known. This chain joins TRBV20-1 and TRBJ2-4; the match to TRBD1 covers 7 bases. Sequenced: PBMCs or a T cell subset sorted from them (not recorded which). CDR3 in amino acids: CSAFLQGPAKNIQYF. The CDR3 DNA sequence: TGCAGTGCTTTTCTACAGGGGCCGGCCAAAAACATTCAGTACTTC.